A selection of T cell receptor beta chains follows, all from one sample in a study of shared clonotypes between healthy human individuals. This table comes from immunoSEQ multiplex PCR, and its TCRdb copy is limited to in-frame clones, with some not included. The data show 1.5 million to 2.5 million clones, about 95% seen once. The specimen sequenced was naive CD8+ T cells sorted from blood. Source of these receptors: a man aged 18 to 35 in good health. The conserved cysteine and the conserved F or W are not part of the CDR3 here.

>TRBJ2-2|TRBV9
ASGTGGGTGELF
>TRBJ2-1|TRBV7-6
ASSSPSGLGNEQF
>TRBJ1-1|TRBV28
ASSLSRRSNTEAF
>TRBJ2-5|TRBV13
ASSPIRQETQY
>TRBJ2-7|TRBV14
ASSLAGSYEQY
>TRBJ1-2|TRBV27
ASSLLQGAVGGYT
>TRBJ2-3|TRBV27
ASSSQLAGYTDTQY
>TRBJ1-1|TRBV19
ASTLRGTEAF
>TRBJ2-2|TRBV5-6
ASSLGLREGHTGELF
>TRBJ1-2|TRBV28
ASSLPGQAYANYGYT
>TRBJ2-1|TRBV4-1
ASSHGGAYNEQF
>TRBJ2-1|TRBV27
ASSLVGLSSYNEQF
>TRBJ2-1|TRBV29-1
SLSGQGSNEQF
>TRBJ2-7|TRBV12-5
ASGVDRGGYEQY
>TRBJ2-1|TRBV28
ASSLGHSYNEQF
>TRBJ1-2|TRBV13
ASSLTDNYGYT
>TRBJ2-2|TRBV6-1
ASSDPGLTNTGELF
>TRBJ1-1|TRBV28
ASSRGPPNTEAF
>TRBJ2-7|TRBV7-6
ASSREALSYEQY
>TRBJ2-7|TRBV5-1
ASSLRAGEGYEQY
>TRBJ2-6|TRBV5-6
ASSGLTGGSGANVLT
>TRBJ2-4|TRBV11-2
ASSLLEGQGVDIQY
>TRBJ1-6|TRBV19
ASTAFGTITTGSPLH
>TRBJ2-7|TRBV7-8
ASSYSGLAGVYEQY